This T cell receptor (beta chain) was found in a study of early T cells in non-severe SARS-CoV-2 infection. Study-wide context: Sequencing was performed on bulk RNA from unsorted whole blood, leaving chains unpaired. Study-wide findings and caveats: In VDJdb matching, anti-spike CD8 responses were favored while private and CD4 specificities went missing.

CDR1 is SGHTA, CDR2 FQGNSA, per germline. V shed 2 bases and J shed 5 bases, with 9 bases lying between them. The CDR3 totals 13 residues. Unique molecular identifiers were attached to individual cDNA molecules. TCRdb processed the 5' RACE reads anew with MiXCR; each CDR3 protein has one entry. The table has roughly 32,000 distinct CDR3 sequences, 3% to 5% seen once; the top ten hold 8.2%. This clonotype was counted at least ten times. The antigen is not known. The chain recombines TRBV7-2 with TRBJ2-5; weak D call: TRBD1 (6 bases). The source of this sequence is an adult who was a healthcare worker with PCR-confirmed SARS-CoV-2 infection or an uninfected control (not recorded which). Sequencing was performed on whole blood. The CDR3 protein is CASSLSQGETQYF. The DNA of the CDR3 is TGTGCCAGCAGCTTATCTCAGGGGGAGACCCAGTACTTC.